The rows below give T cell receptor beta chains drawn from one sample of a study of control samples from healthy donors and cancer patients. Some clones are missing from TCRdb's copy, which holds only in-frame ones; the method was immunoSEQ multiplex PCR. The sample has some 150,000 clones; 90% to 95% are singletons. The sequenced material came from blood. The source of these receptors is a woman in her twenties or thirties in good health. Both conserved end residues are part of each CDR3.

V gene: TRBV19
J gene: TRBJ1-4
CDR3 protein: CASSLPGATNEKLFF

V gene: TRBV7-2
J gene: TRBJ2-5
CDR3 protein: CASSLAGRRETQYF

V gene: TRBV9
J gene: TRBJ1-1
CDR3 protein: CASSFRDRGRNTEAFF

V gene: TRBV5-4
J gene: TRBJ2-7
CDR3 protein: CASSLWTSSYEQYF

V gene: TRBV24-1
J gene: TRBJ1-5
CDR3 protein: CATRQGENQPQHF

V gene: TRBV20-1
J gene: TRBJ2-1
CDR3 protein: CSASGRGSYNEQFF

V gene: TRBV12-2
J gene: TRBJ2-2
CDR3 protein: CASRLRNTGELFF

V gene: TRBV18
J gene: TRBJ2-2
CDR3 protein: CASSPSDRGGENTGELFF

V gene: TRBV18
J gene: TRBJ1-6
CDR3 protein: CASSPPTARQNSPLHF

V gene: TRBV7-3
J gene: TRBJ2-7
CDR3 protein: CASSLGHGSYEQYF

V gene: TRBV11-2
J gene: TRBJ2-3
CDR3 protein: CASSFGTSTDTQYF

V gene: TRBV7-3
J gene: TRBJ2-3
CDR3 protein: CASSLRLSRTDTQYF

V gene: TRBV5-1
J gene: TRBJ2-1
CDR3 protein: CASSLEDEQFF

V gene: TRBV6-5
J gene: TRBJ2-3
CDR3 protein: CASSYGSSTDTQYF

V gene: TRBV5-1
J gene: TRBJ2-7
CDR3 protein: CASSLALAGAYEQYF

V gene: TRBV4-3
J gene: TRBJ2-2
CDR3 protein: CASSQGHGIGELFF

V gene: TRBV4-1
J gene: TRBJ1-5
CDR3 protein: CASSQDDRGGQPQHF

V gene: TRBV7-9
J gene: TRBJ2-5
CDR3 protein: CASRGTGHETQYF

V gene: TRBV10-2
J gene: TRBJ1-1
CDR3 protein: CASSEMVATEAFF

V gene: TRBV30
J gene: TRBJ2-7
CDR3 protein: CAWREPGTGGREQYF

V gene: TRBV2
J gene: TRBJ1-2
CDR3 protein: CASSSGTGGADGYTF

V gene: TRBV19
J gene: TRBJ1-6
CDR3 protein: CASTTETGRNSPLYF

V gene: TRBV6-5
J gene: TRBJ1-5
CDR3 protein: CASRDGNQPQHF